The 9 T cell receptor beta chains reported below all come from one sample, sequenced in a study of early T cells in non-severe SARS-CoV-2 infection. TCRdb ran MiXCR on the 5' RACE reads and lists one entry per CDR3 protein. The sample holds 35,000 to 40,000 distinct CDR3 sequences, 9% to 10% seen once. The material sequenced was whole blood. These receptors came from an adult who was a healthcare worker with PCR-confirmed SARS-CoV-2 infection or an uninfected control (not recorded which).

V and J are TRBV9 and TRBJ1-3; maybe TRBD1 (5 bases). Per germline, CDR1 SGDLS and CDR2 YYNGEE. The CDR3 has 15 amino acids. The V end lost 4 bases, the J end lost 4 bases, and 15 bases lay between the germline ends. The CDR3 nucleotides read TGTGCCAGCAGCCTTACAGGCCCCCCCGGAAACACCATATATTTT. This gives the protein CASSLTGPPGNTIYF. Full variable domain (missing parts from reference TRBV9 and TRBJ1-3): DSGVTQTPKHLITATGQRVTLRCSPRSGDLSVYWYQQSLDQGLQFLIQYYNGEERAKGNILERFSAQQFPDLHSELNLSSLELGDSALYFCASSLTGPPGNTIYFGEGSWLTVV.

This clonotype was observed at least ten times. The chain recombines TRBV6-2 or TRBV6-3 with TRBJ2-1; D not resolved. Trimming pared 6 bases from V and 10 bases from J, leaving 13 bases between. Germline-derived CDR1 and CDR2 are MNHEY and SVGEGT. The CDR3 is 12 residues long. CDR3 residues: CASSIYYEEQFF. For the CDR3, the DNA is TGTGCCAGCAGCATCTACTATGAGGAGCAGTTCTTC.

In its sample, this clonotype was seen many times. This sequence joins TRBV7-7 and TRBJ2-3, with 7 bases lining up with TRBD2. Germline loops: CDR1 SSHAT, CDR2 FNYEAQ (reference sequence). CDR3 length: 14 amino acids. Trimming cost V 4 bases and J 2 bases; bases outside gene matches: 3. The CDR3 DNA sequence: TGTGCCAGCAGCTCCGGGACTATCACAGATACGCAGTATTTT. Protein product: CASSSGTITDTQYF. Variable domain in full (rest from reference TRBV7-7 and TRBJ2-3): GAGVSQSPRYKVTKRGQDVTLRCDPISSHATLYWYQQALGQGPEFLTYFNYEAQPDKSGLPSDRFSAERPEGSISTLTIQRTEQRDSAMYRCASSSGTITDTQYFGPGTRLTVL.

There are many counts of this clonotype. J is TRBJ1-5 and V is TRBV15; 7 bases map to TRBD1. With V trimmed by 0 bases and J by 6 bases, 8 bases remained unmatched. The CDR3 contains 16 residues. Germline loops: CDR1 LNHNV, CDR2 YYDKDF (reference sequence). Written as DNA, the CDR3 is TGTGCCACCAGCAGAGATCGACAGGGCTCACGTCAGCCCCAGCATTTT. It translates to CATSRDRQGSRQPQHF.

Only a few counts were recorded for this clonotype. This chain links TRBV20-1 with TRBJ1-2, with D maybe TRBD1 (6 bases). Trimming cost V 6 bases and J 8 bases, with 19 bases left between them. This CDR3 has 13 residues. Germline-derived CDR1 and CDR2 are DFQATT and SNEGSKA (reference sequence). CDR3 DNA: TGCAGTGCCCATGGAGGGGGAGGTGAAGGCTACACCTTC. This encodes CSAHGGGGEGYTF.

Only a few counts were recorded for this clonotype. This chain connects TRBV6-1 to TRBJ2-5, with TRBD1 identical over 9 bases. Trimming took 6 bases from V and 1 from J; bases not matched to a gene: 9. Looked up from germline, CDR1 is MNHNS and CDR2 is SASEGT. CDR3 length: 16 residues. CDR3 residues: CASRQGQGTGQETQYF. CDR3 DNA sequence: TGTGCCAGCAGACAAGGACAGGGGACGGGCCAAGAGACCCAGTACTTC.

This clonotype was counted at least ten times. The gene calls are TRBV12-3 or TRBV12-4 and TRBJ2-5; TRBD2 matches 8 bases. The CDR3 is 18 amino acids. V trimming: 0 bases; J trimming: 2 bases; junction bases outside the gene matches: 11. The CDR3 sequence: CASSLALGGVQIQETQYF. Written as DNA, the CDR3 is TGTGCCAGCAGTTTAGCGCTCGGGGGGGTTCAGATACAAGAGACCCAGTACTTC.

Many counts were recorded for this clonotype. The chain employs TRBV20-1 and TRBJ2-7; TRBD1 or TRBD2 may be the D gene (5 bases each). The CDR3 sequence is 13 residues long. The V gene lost 4 bases and the J gene lost 4 bases, with 14 bases spanning the gap. Germline V CDR1 and CDR2: DFQATT, SNEGSKA (reference sequence). CDR3 coding DNA: TGCAGTGCTAAGAATCCTTGGGGGTACGAGCAGTACTTC. The encoded protein is CSAKNPWGYEQYF.

V gene TRBV18 combines with J gene TRBJ1-6, with D unresolved. CDR1 is KGHSH, CDR2 LQKENI, per germline. The ends were cut back, 4 bases at V and 7 bases at J, with 14 bases in the middle. CDR3 length: 15 amino acids. CDR3 amino acids: CASSLDGGENSPLHF. CDR3 DNA sequence: TGTGCCAGCTCACTAGATGGTGGGGAGAATTCACCCCTCCACTTT.